This T cell receptor beta chain was captured in a study of T-cell memory formation after mild COVID-19. The table lists this clonotype with a few counts. MiXCR, applied by TCRdb to the 5' RACE reads, yields one record per CDR3 protein. Here the sample spans 100,000 to 140,000 distinct CDR3 sequences, around 14% being singletons. This CDR3 has 13 residues. Looked up from germline, CDR1 is ENHRY and CDR2 is SYGVKD. V lost 11 bases, J lost 2 bases, and 16 bases lay in between. This chain links TRBV10-3 with TRBJ2-7; tentatively, D is TRBD2 (5 bases). Sequencing was carried out using PBMCs or a T cell subset sorted from them (not recorded which). The receptor was derived from a man aged 18 to 35 who had mild COVID-19 (a few samples of this study predate the infection). Cell type and time point are not known. The CDR3 DNA reads as TGTGCCCTCGCTAGGCGGGTGACCTACGAGCAGTACGTC. It codes for CALARRVTYEQYV.